The 7 T cell receptor beta chains below were found in one sample sequenced in a study of a mutant IDH1 vaccine in newly diagnosed glioma. Time point reported: week 11, during vaccination. A single vaccine dose contained 300 ug of mutant IDH1 20-mer peptide, and topical imiquimod was used with it. These receptors have no identified antigens. Clones were read by immunoSEQ multiplex PCR, and TCRdb kept only the in-frame ones, dropping some. The profile shows tens of thousands of clones, over 70% of them singletons. Sequenced here: PBMCs, sampled from a glioma patient whose treatment included an IDH1 peptide vaccine. The receptors derive from a man aged 50-59 years with glioma.

The genes are TRBV6-5 and TRBJ2-4; D is ambiguous. Germline V gives CDR1 MNHEY, CDR2 SVGAGI. Deletions cut 7 bases from V and 0 bases from J, with 7 bases between. The CDR3 is 13 residues long. As DNA, the CDR3 is TGTGCCAGCATCGACTCAGCCAAAAACATTCAGTACTTC. Translated: CASIDSAKNIQYF.

The chain has TRBV11-1 and TRBJ2-5, with 8 bases lining up with TRBD1. Germline lookup yields CDR1 SGHAT and CDR2 FQDESV (reference sequence). The CDR3 runs 15 residues. The V segment lost 4 bases and the J segment 6 bases; nucleotides outside the gene matches: 10. CDR3 bases: TGTGCCAGCAGCTCCCCGACAGGGGAGGTGAAGACCCAGTACTTC. Residues: CASSSPTGEVKTQYF.

By its share, this clone is medium-sized. The CDR3 here is CASSWGQGTRETQYF. DNA of the CDR3: TGTGCCAGCAGCTGGGGACAGGGGACCAGAGAGACCCAGTACTTC. The rearrangement uses TRBV5-4 and TRBJ2-5, with 10 bases aligning to TRBD1. The CDR3 has 15 amino acids. Trimming at V came to 3 bases and at J to 4 bases, leaving 6 bases not matched to a gene. Germline loops: CDR1 SGHNT, CDR2 YYREEE (reference sequence).

This rearrangement joins TRBV19 to TRBJ1-5, with no clear D. The length of the CDR3 is 15 residues. The germline gives CDR1 LNHDA, CDR2 SQIVND (reference sequence). With 5 bases removed from V and 6 bases from J, the gap between germline ends came to 17 bases. CDR3 sequence (DNA): TGTGCCAGTAGTCTAAGTTGGGTGGCGGCTCAGCCCCAGCATTTT. Translated, it gives CASSLSWVAAQPQHF.

This rearrangement joins TRBV29-1 to TRBJ1-2; maybe TRBD1 (5 bases). Trimming removed 4 bases from V and 7 bases from J, with 13 bases in between. Germline V gene lookup returns CDR1 SQVTM and CDR2 ANQGSEA. This CDR3 is built from 12 residues. The CDR3 here is CSVVRGVGGYTF. CDR3 bases: TGCAGCGTTGTGAGGGGAGTGGGTGGCTACACCTTC.

The rearrangement joins TRBV29-1 to TRBJ2-5, with a weak D call TRBD1 (5 bases). Germline assignment: CDR1 SQVTM and CDR2 ANQGSEA. This CDR3 comprises 13 residues. V lost 5 bases and J 2 bases, leaving 12 bases between the germline ends. DNA for the CDR3: TGCAGCGTTTTCGGCAGGACACAAGAGACCCAGTACTTC. This sequence encodes CSVFGRTQETQYF.

V is TRBV27 and J is TRBJ2-7; D is undetermined. The CDR3 length is 14 residues. Germline V lookup: CDR1 MNHEY, CDR2 SMNVEV (reference sequence). V was shortened by 6 bases and J by 3 bases, with 15 bases between the two germline ends. The CDR3 DNA sequence: TGTGCCAGCAGCCCTGAGTTGGGTTACTACGAGCAGTACTTC. Translated, it gives CASSPELGYYEQYF.